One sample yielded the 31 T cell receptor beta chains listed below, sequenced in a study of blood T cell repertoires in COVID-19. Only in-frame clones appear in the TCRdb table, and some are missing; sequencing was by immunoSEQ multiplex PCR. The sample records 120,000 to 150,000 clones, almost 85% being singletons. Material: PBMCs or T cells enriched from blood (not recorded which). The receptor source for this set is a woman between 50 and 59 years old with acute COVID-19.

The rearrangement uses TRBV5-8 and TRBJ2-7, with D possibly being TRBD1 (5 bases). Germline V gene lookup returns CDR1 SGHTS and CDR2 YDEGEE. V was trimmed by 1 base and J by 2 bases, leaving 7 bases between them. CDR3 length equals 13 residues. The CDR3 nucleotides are TGTGCCAGCAGCTTGCCAGGGACCTACGAGCAGTACTTC. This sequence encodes CASSLPGTYEQYF.

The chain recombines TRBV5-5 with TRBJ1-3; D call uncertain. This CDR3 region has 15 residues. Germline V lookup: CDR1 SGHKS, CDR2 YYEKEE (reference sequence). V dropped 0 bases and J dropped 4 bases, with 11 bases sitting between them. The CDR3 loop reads CASSLARETGNTIYF. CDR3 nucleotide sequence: TGTGCCAGCAGCTTGGCCAGAGAGACAGGAAACACCATATATTTT.

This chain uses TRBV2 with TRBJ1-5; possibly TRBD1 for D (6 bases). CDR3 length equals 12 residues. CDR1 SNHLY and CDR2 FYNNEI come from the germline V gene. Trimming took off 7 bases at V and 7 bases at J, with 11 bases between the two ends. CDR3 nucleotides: TGTGCCAGCAAGGGGGAGAGGCAGCCCCAGCATTTT. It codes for CASKGERQPQHF.

The CDR3 loop is CASSFHTGSTDTQYF. CDR3 in DNA: TGCGCCAGCAGCTTCCACACGGGAAGCACAGATACGCAGTATTTT. The chain is built from TRBV4-3 and TRBJ2-3; D possibly corresponds to TRBD2 (5 bases). The CDR3 has 15 residues. Germline CDR1 LGHNA, CDR2 YSLEER. V lost 5 bases and J lost 0, with 12 bases in between.

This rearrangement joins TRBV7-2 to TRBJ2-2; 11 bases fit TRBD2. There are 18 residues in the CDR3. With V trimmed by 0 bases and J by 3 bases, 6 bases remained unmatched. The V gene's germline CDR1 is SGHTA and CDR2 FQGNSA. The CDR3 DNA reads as TGTGCCAGCAGCTTAGCCCCGCTAGCGGGAGGAGACACCGGGGAGCTGTTTTTT. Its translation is CASSLAPLAGGDTGELFF.

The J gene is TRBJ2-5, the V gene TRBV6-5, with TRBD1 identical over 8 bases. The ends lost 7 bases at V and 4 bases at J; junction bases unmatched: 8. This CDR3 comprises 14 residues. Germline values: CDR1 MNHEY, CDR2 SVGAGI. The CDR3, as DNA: TGTGCCAGCACCGACAGGGGAGGAGGAGAGACCCAGTACTTC. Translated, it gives CASTDRGGGETQYF.

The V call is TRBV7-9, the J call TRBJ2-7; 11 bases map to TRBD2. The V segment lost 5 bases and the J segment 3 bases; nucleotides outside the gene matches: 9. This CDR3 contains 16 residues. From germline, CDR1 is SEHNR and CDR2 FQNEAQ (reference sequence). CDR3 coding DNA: TGTGCCAGCAGCCTTGGGAGGGGACTAGCGGACTACGAGCAGTACTTC. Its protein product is CASSLGRGLADYEQYF.

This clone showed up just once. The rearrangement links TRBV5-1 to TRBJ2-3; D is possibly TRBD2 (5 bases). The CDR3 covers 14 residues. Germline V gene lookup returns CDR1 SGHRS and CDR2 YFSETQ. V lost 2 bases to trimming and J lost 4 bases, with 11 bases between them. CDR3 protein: CASSLEGAPDTQYF. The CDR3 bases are TGCGCCAGCAGCTTAGAGGGAGCGCCAGATACGCAGTATTTT. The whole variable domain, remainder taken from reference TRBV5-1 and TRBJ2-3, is KAGVTQTPRYLIKTRGQQVTLSCSPISGHRSVSWYQQTPGQGLQFLFEYFSETQRNKGNFPGRFSGRQFSNSRSEMNVSTLELGDSALYLCASSLEGAPDTQYFGPGTRLTVL.

CDR3 amino acids: CASSFLPGSGAADLYEQYF. CDR3 DNA sequence: TGTGCCAGCAGCTTCCTCCCTGGTAGCGGTGCGGCAGATCTCTACGAGCAGTACTTC. The chain links TRBV7-8 to TRBJ2-7, with a possible D match to TRBD2 (6 bases). V lost 3 bases and J 3 bases, leaving 27 bases between the germline ends. From germline, CDR1 is SGHVS and CDR2 FQNEAQ. CDR3 size: 19 residues.

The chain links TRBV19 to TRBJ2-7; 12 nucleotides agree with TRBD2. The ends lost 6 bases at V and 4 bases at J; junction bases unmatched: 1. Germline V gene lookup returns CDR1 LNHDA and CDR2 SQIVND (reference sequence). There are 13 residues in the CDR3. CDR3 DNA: TGTGCCAGTAGCGGACTAGCGGGATACGAGCAGTACTTC. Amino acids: CASSGLAGYEQYF. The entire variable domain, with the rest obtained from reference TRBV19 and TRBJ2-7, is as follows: DGGITQSPKYLFRKEGQNVTLSCEQNLNHDAMYWYRQDPGQGLRLIYYSQIVNDFQKGDIAEGYSVSREKKESFPLTVTSAQKNPTAFYLCASSGLAGYEQYFGPGTRLTVT.

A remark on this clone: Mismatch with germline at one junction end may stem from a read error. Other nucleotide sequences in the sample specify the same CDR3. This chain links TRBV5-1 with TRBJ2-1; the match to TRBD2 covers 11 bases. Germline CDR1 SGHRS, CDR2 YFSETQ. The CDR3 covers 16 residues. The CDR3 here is CASSLATSGSANEQFF. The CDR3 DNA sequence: TGCGCCAGCAGCTTGGCCACTAGCGGGAGTGCCAATGAACAGTTCTTC.

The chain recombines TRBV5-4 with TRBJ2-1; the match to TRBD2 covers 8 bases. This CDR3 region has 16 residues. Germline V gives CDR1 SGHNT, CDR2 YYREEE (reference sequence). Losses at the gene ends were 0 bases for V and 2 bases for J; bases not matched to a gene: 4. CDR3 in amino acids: CASSLDSGVTYNEQFF. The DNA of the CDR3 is TGTGCCAGCAGCTTGGATAGCGGGGTAACCTACAATGAGCAGTTCTTC. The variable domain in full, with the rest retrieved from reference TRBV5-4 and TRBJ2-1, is ETGVTQSPTHLIKTRGQQVTLRCSSQSGHNTVSWYQQALGQGPQFIFQYYREEENGRGNFPPRFSGLQFPNYSSELNVNALELDDSALYLCASSLDSGVTYNEQFFGPGTRLTVL.

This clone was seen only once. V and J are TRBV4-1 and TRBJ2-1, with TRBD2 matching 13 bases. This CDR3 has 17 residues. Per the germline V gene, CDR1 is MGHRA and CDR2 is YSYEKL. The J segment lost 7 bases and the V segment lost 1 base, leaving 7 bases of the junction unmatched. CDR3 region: CASSQGTGLAGMNEQFF. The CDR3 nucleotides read TGCGCCAGCAGCCAAGGAACGGGACTAGCGGGAATGAATGAGCAGTTCTTC.

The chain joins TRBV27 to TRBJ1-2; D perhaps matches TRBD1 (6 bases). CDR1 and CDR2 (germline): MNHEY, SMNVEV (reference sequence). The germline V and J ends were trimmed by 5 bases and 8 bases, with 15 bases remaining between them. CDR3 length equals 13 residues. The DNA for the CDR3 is TGTGCCAGCAGTCCCTCTACAGGGTACGGCTACACCTTC. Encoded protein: CASSPSTGYGYTF.

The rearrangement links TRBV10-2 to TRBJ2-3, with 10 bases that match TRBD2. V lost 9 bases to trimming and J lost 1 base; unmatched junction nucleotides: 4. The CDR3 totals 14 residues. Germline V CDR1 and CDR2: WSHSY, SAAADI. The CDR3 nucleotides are TGCGCCAGTTATACTAGCGGGGGCACAGATACGCAGTATTTT. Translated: CASYTSGGTDTQYF.

Written as DNA, the CDR3 is TGTGCTAGTGGTTTGGCGAGCGGGGCCTCCTACGAGCAGTACTTC. The encoded protein is CASGLASGASYEQYF. This chain joins TRBV12-5 and TRBJ2-7; 7 bases agree with TRBD2. Germline V CDR1 and CDR2: LGHNT, FRNRAP. The CDR3 is 15 amino acids. Trimming removed 1 base from V and 0 bases from J; junction bases left unmatched: 3.

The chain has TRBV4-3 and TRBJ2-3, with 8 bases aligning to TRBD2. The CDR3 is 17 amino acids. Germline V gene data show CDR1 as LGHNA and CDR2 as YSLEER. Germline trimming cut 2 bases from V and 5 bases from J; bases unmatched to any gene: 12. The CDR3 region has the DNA TGCGCCAGCAGCCAACGATCGACTAGCGAACTTGAAGATACGCAGTATTTT. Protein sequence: CASSQRSTSELEDTQYF.

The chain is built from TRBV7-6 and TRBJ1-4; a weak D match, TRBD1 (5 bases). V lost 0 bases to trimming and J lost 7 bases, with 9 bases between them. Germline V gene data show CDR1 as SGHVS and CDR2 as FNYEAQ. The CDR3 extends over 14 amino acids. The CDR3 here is CASSLAPGGEKLFF. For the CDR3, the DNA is TGTGCCAGCAGCTTAGCGCCCGGGGGTGAAAAACTGTTTTTT.

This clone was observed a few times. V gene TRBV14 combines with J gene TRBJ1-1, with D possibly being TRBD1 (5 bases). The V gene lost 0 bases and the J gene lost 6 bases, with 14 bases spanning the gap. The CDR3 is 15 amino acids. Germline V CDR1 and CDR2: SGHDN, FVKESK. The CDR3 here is CASSQDSTQGAEAFF. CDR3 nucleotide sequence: TGTGCCAGCAGCCAAGATTCTACCCAAGGGGCTGAAGCTTTCTTT.

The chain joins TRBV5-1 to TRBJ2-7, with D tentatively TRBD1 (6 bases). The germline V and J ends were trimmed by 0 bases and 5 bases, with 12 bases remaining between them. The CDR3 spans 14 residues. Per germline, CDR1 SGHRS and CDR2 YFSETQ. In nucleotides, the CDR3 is TGCGCCAGCAGCTTGGCCAGGGGCGGCCACGAGCAGTACTTC. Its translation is CASSLARGGHEQYF.

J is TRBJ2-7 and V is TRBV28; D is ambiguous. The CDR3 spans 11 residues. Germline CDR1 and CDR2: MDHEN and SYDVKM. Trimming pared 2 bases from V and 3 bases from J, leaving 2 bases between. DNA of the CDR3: TGTGCCAGCAGTTTACACTACGAGCAGTACTTC. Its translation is CASSLHYEQYF. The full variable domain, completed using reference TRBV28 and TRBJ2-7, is DVKVTQSSRYLVKRTGEKVFLECVQDMDHENMFWYRQDPGLGLRLIYFSYDVKMKEKGDIPEGYSVSREKKERFSLILESASTNQTSMYLCASSLHYEQYFGPGTRLTVT.

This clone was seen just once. In DNA form, the CDR3 reads TGTGCCAGCAGCGCCCGACAGCGGAACACTGAAGCTTTCTTT. Its protein is CASSARQRNTEAFF. The chain links TRBV13 to TRBJ1-1, with D possibly TRBD1 on 5 matching bases. V was clipped by 5 bases and J by 1 base, with 11 bases between them. In germline, CDR1 is PRHDT, CDR2 FYEKMQ (reference sequence). There are 14 residues in the CDR3. The full variable domain, in which reference TRBV13 and TRBJ1-1 provide the parts outside the CDR3, is AAGVIQSPRHLIKEKRETATLKCYPIPRHDTVYWYQQGPGQDPQFLISFYEKMQSDKGSIPDRFSAQQFSDYHSELNMSSLELGDSALYFCASSARQRNTEAFFGQGTRLTVV.

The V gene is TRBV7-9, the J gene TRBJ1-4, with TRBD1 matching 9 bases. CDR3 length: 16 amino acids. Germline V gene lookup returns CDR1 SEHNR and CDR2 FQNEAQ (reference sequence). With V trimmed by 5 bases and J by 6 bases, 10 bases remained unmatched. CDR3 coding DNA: TGTGCCAGCAGCCGACTGTCCGGGACAGGGTATGAAAAACTGTTTTTT. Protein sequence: CASSRLSGTGYEKLFF.

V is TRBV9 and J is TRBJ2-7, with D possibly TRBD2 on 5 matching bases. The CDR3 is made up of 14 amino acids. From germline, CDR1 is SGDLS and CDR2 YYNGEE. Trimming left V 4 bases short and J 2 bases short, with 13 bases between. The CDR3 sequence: CASSLDLAPYEQYF. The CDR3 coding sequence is TGTGCCAGCAGCTTGGACCTAGCCCCCTACGAGCAGTACTTC.

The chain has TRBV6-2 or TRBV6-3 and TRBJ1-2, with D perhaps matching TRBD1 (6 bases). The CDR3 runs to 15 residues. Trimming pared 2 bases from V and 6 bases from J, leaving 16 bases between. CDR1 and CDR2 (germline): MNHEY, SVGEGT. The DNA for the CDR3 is TGTGCCAGCAGTTACCGGCAGGGGTCGCTCGATGGCTACACCTTC. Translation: CASSYRQGSLDGYTF.

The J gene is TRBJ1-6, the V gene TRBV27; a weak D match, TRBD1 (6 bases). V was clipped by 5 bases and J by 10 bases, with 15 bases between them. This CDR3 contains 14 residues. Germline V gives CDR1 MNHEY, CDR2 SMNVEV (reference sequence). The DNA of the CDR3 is TGTGCCAGCAGTGGCTACAGGGAAGGATCACCCCTCCACTTT. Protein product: CASSGYREGSPLHF.

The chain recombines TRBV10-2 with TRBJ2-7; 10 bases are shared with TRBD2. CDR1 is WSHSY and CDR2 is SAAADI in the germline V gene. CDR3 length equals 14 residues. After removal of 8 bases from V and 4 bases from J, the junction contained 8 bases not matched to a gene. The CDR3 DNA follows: TGCGCCAGCGGGAGGGCTAGCGGGAGTTACGAGCAGTACTTC. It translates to CASGRASGSYEQYF.

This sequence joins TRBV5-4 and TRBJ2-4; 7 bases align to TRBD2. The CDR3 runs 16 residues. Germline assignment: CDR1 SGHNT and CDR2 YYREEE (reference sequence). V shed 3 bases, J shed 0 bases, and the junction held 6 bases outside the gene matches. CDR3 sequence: CASSYGTTLAKNIQYF. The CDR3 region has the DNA TGTGCCAGCAGCTATGGGACTACACTAGCCAAAAACATTCAGTACTTC.

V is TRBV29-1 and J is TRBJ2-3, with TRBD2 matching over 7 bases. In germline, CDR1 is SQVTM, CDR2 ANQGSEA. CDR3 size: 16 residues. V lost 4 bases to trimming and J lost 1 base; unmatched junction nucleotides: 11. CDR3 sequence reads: CSVASLGLAGTDTQYF. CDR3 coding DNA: TGCAGCGTTGCATCTCTTGGGCTAGCGGGCACAGATACGCAGTATTTT.

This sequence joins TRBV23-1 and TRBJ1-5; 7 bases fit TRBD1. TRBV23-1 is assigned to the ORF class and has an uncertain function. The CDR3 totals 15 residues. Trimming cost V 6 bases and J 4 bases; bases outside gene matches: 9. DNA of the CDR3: TGCGCCAGCAGCAAACGGGACAGCCTGAATCAGCCCCAGCATTTT. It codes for CASSKRDSLNQPQHF.

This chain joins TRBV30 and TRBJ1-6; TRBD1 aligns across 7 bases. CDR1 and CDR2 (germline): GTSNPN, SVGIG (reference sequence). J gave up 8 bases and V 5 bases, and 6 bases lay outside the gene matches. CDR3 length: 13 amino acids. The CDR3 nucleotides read TGTGCCTGGTCCGGGACAGCCGATTCACCCCTCCACTTT. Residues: CAWSGTADSPLHF.